Following are 28 T cell receptor beta chains from one sample sequenced in a study of T cells in localized non-small cell lung cancer. Profiled with immunoSEQ multiplex PCR; TCRdb holds only in-frame clones, not every one. The profile covers more than 100,000 clones, with more than 80% appearing a single time and approximately 1.7% taken by the ten largest. The specimen comprised peripheral blood, sampled before any cancer treatment. These TCRs come from an older female donor with stage I lung adenocarcinoma.

This chain uses TRBV28 with TRBJ1-1; weak D call: TRBD1 (5 bases). Germline-derived CDR1 and CDR2 are MDHEN and SYDVKM. CDR3 length equals 15 residues. V dropped 2 bases and J dropped 1 base, with 11 bases sitting between them. CDR3 sequence (DNA): TGTGCCAGCAGTTTAGGTGGGGGGAGGAACACTGAAGCTTTCTTT. It codes for CASSLGGGRNTEAFF.

Notes on this clone: Other DNA variants within this sample encode the same CDR3. The rearrangement uses TRBV7-2 and TRBJ1-1; a possible D gene is TRBD1 (5 bases). The ends were cut back, 5 bases at V and 0 bases at J, with 10 bases in the middle. The CDR3 loop spans 14 amino acids. Per the germline V gene, CDR1 is SGHTA and CDR2 is FQGNSA. Written as DNA, the CDR3 is TGTGCCAGCAGCCCCGGGACCTTGAACACTGAAGCTTTCTTT. Its protein is CASSPGTLNTEAFF.

This rearrangement joins TRBV19 to TRBJ1-5, with 7 bases identical to TRBD1. V was clipped by 5 bases and J by 5 bases; unmatched bases: 9. CDR3 length: 15 residues. CDR1 is LNHDA and CDR2 is SQIVND in the germline V gene (reference sequence). CDR3: CASSPFTGADQPQHF. In nucleotides, the CDR3 is TGTGCCAGTAGTCCATTTACAGGGGCTGATCAGCCCCAGCATTTT.

This clone is a singleton in its sample. The chain employs TRBV9 and TRBJ1-1; D is unresolved. Trimming pared 2 bases from V and 5 bases from J, leaving 13 bases between. This CDR3 spans 14 amino acids. Germline loops: CDR1 SGDLS, CDR2 YYNGEE. CDR3 residues: CASSVIQAGTEAFF. The CDR3 DNA follows: TGTGCCAGCAGCGTGATCCAGGCGGGGACTGAAGCTTTCTTT.

This chain uses TRBV5-1 with TRBJ2-5, with D tentatively TRBD1 (7 bases). Germline V gene lookup returns CDR1 SGHRS and CDR2 YFSETQ. CDR3 length: 16 residues. V was cut by 0 bases and J by 2 bases, with 14 bases left in between. The CDR3 sequence: CASSLVASGGQETQYF. As DNA, the CDR3 is TGCGCCAGCAGCTTGGTAGCGTCAGGGGGGCAAGAGACCCAGTACTTC.

This rearrangement joins TRBV2 to TRBJ2-5, with 9 bases matching TRBD1. Germline CDR1 and CDR2: SNHLY and FYNNEI. Losses at the gene ends were 6 bases for V and 4 bases for J; bases not matched to a gene: 9. This CDR3 comprises 15 residues. DNA for the CDR3: TGTGCCAGCAGGGACAGGGGAAGGGGGGCAGAGACCCAGTACTTC. Encoded protein: CASRDRGRGAETQYF.

V is TRBV2 and J is TRBJ1-1; D gene ambiguous. Germline V gives CDR1 SNHLY, CDR2 FYNNEI. Deletions cut 9 bases from V and 0 bases from J, with 20 bases between. The CDR3 loop spans 16 amino acids. CDR3 nucleotides: TGTGCCAGATCCTTGCCGGGGATTGGAATGAACACTGAAGCTTTCTTT. Its protein is CARSLPGIGMNTEAFF. Based on the CDR3 plus reference TRBV2 and TRBJ1-1, the full variable domain is EPEVTQTPSHQVTQMGQEVILRCVPISNHLYFYWYRQILGQKVEFLVSFYNNEISEKSEIFDDQFSVERPDGSNFTLKIRSTKLEDSAMYFCARSLPGIGMNTEAFFGQGTRLTVV.

This clone showed up just once. CDR3 sequence: CASSIAGEGTEAFF. CDR3 bases: TGTGCCAGTAGTATAGCAGGGGAAGGCACTGAAGCTTTCTTT. The V call is TRBV19, the J call TRBJ1-1; D may be TRBD1 (6 bases). From germline, CDR1 is LNHDA and CDR2 SQIVND (reference sequence). The CDR3 is 14 amino acids. V lost 1 base, J lost 4 bases, and 10 bases lay in between.

This clone was seen ten or more times. The chain joins TRBV7-8 to TRBJ2-1; weak D call: TRBD2 (6 bases). Per the germline V gene, CDR1 is SGHVS and CDR2 is FQNEAQ. This CDR3 is 17 amino acids long. V was shortened by 2 bases and J by 7 bases, with 21 bases between the two germline ends. CDR3 DNA: TGTGCCAGCAGCTTAAGCATTAGCGGAACCTTCGGGAATGAGCAGTTCTTC. Translation gives CASSLSISGTFGNEQFF.

Comments on this clone: One end of the junction varies from germline; a read error may be responsible. The chain combines TRBV4-1 with TRBJ2-7, with a tentative D call TRBD1 (5 bases). Germline V gene lookup returns CDR1 MGHRA and CDR2 YSYEKL. CDR3 length: 13 residues. The CDR3 coding sequence is TGCGCCAGCAGCCAAGATCTCGGAACAGGCAAAAACTTC. As protein: CASSQDLGTGKNF.

This clone is a singleton in its sample. For the CDR3, the DNA is TGTGCCAGCAGCTTAGTAGGGACGGTGAACACCGGGGAGCTGTTTTTT. Its translation: CASSLVGTVNTGELFF. The chain couples TRBV7-9 to TRBJ2-2; D tentatively reads TRBD1 or TRBD2 (5 bases each). Germline lookup yields CDR1 SEHNR and CDR2 FQNEAQ (reference sequence). The CDR3 totals 16 residues. Trimming pared 1 base from V and 1 base from J, leaving 10 bases between.

This sequence joins TRBV2 and TRBJ2-7; weak D call: TRBD2 (5 bases). This CDR3 spans 13 amino acids. V was pared by 5 bases and J by 2 bases, with 10 bases between. The germline CDR1 and CDR2 sequences are SNHLY and FYNNEI. The CDR3 DNA is TGTGCCAGCAGTTTTTCGGGGACCTACGAGCAGTACTTC. Amino acid sequence: CASSFSGTYEQYF.

This clone was seen only a few times. The CDR3 coding sequence is TGTGCCACCAGCAGAGATCCTGGCAGGGGCACAGATACGCAGTATTTT. Translated: CATSRDPGRGTDTQYF. This chain joins TRBV15 and TRBJ2-3; possibly TRBD1 for D (5 bases). Looked up from germline, CDR1 is LNHNV and CDR2 is YYDKDF (reference sequence). This CDR3 has 16 amino acids. Between the trimmed V and J ends, which lost 0 bases and 1 base, there was a span of 11 bases.

With respect to this clone: A read error may account for a junction end that differs from germline. The chain is built from TRBV7-7 and TRBJ2-3; tentatively, D is TRBD2 (6 bases). Germline CDR1 is SSHAT and CDR2 is FNYEAQ (reference sequence). The length of the CDR3 is 13 residues. Here the CDR3 DNA reads TGTGCTAGCAGCACGGGAGTCACAGATACGCAGTATTTT. Its translation: CASSTGVTDTQYF. Based on the CDR3 plus reference TRBV7-7 and TRBJ2-3, the full variable domain is GAGVSQSPRYKVTKRGQDVTLRCDPISSHATLYWYQQALGQGPEFLTYFNYEAQPDKSGLPSDRFSAERPEGSISTLTIQRTEQRDSAMYRCASSTGVTDTQYFGPGTRLTVL.

The chain is built from TRBV7-2 and TRBJ1-4; D remains ambiguous. The ends were cut back, 5 bases at V and 4 bases at J, with 20 bases in the middle. Germline V gene lookup returns CDR1 SGHTA and CDR2 FQGNSA. The CDR3 consists of 17 residues. CDR3 coding DNA: TGTGCCAGCAGCCCAAAACAGCAACCGCGCGTTAATGAAAAACTGTTTTTT. This codes for CASSPKQQPRVNEKLFF.

The rearrangement uses TRBV2 and TRBJ1-2, with TRBD1 as a possible D gene (5 bases). V lost 7 bases and J 2 bases, leaving 8 bases between the germline ends. The CDR3 length is 12 residues. CDR1 is SNHLY and CDR2 is FYNNEI in the germline V gene. The CDR3 loop reads CASIGGNYGYTF. As DNA, the CDR3 is TGTGCCAGCATCGGGGGGAACTATGGCTACACCTTC.

With regard to this clone: Other DNA sequences from this sample encode an identical CDR3 as well. This chain uses TRBV5-1 with TRBJ2-3; D not resolved. The CDR3 totals 13 residues. Deletions cut 1 base from V and 1 base from J, with 4 bases between. Germline-derived CDR1 and CDR2 are SGHRS and YFSETQ. The CDR3 coding sequence is TGCGCCAGCAGCTTGCCGGGCACAGATACGCAGTATTTT. Protein product: CASSLPGTDTQYF.

The chain has TRBV10-1 and TRBJ2-2; TRBD1 matches at 7 bases. The CDR3 extends over 15 amino acids. V dropped 3 bases and J dropped 1; count of bases not matched to a gene: 2. Germline V gene sequence: CDR1 WNHNN, CDR2 SYGVQD (reference sequence). The CDR3 here is CASSDRDRNTGELFF. As DNA, the CDR3 is TGCGCCAGCAGTGACCGGGACAGGAACACCGGGGAGCTGTTTTTT.

The gene calls are TRBV28 and TRBJ2-5, with 9 bases identical to TRBD2. Unmatched junction bases numbered 3, after V lost 4 bases and J lost 9 bases. Germline-derived CDR1 and CDR2 are MDHEN and SYDVKM. This CDR3 comprises 12 residues. Here the CDR3 reads CASSSSGKAQYF. CDR3 DNA sequence: TGTGCCAGCAGTTCTAGCGGGAAGGCCCAGTACTTC.

The J gene is TRBJ2-5, the V gene TRBV4-2; 7 positions match TRBD2. The CDR3 has 16 residues. In germline, CDR1 is LGHNA, CDR2 YNFKEQ. The V gene end was trimmed by 3 bases and the J gene end by 7 bases; junction bases not matched to a gene: 14. Written as DNA, the CDR3 is TGTGCCAGCAGCCAGGCCCTCGGCGGGAGTTCTGCGACCCAGTACTTC. Its translation is CASSQALGGSSATQYF.

This sequence joins TRBV29-1 and TRBJ2-5; 10 positions match TRBD1. The V gene end was trimmed by 7 bases and the J gene end by 4 bases; junction bases not matched to a gene: 3. CDR3 size: 12 residues. Germline-derived CDR1 and CDR2 are SQVTM and ANQGSEA. This CDR3 is CSARTGGETQYF. The CDR3 nucleotides are TGCAGCGCAAGGACAGGGGGAGAGACCCAGTACTTC.

The V and J genes are TRBV5-6 and TRBJ1-3; TRBD1 matches 8 bases. The CDR3 has 16 residues. Germline V lookup: CDR1 SGHDT, CDR2 YYEEEE. J gave up 3 bases and V 3 bases, and 8 bases lay outside the gene matches. The CDR3 here is CASSWRDRKGGNTIYF. As DNA, the CDR3 is TGTGCCAGCAGCTGGAGGGACAGGAAAGGTGGAAACACCATATATTTT.

This chain joins TRBV19 and TRBJ1-4; 7 positions agree with TRBD1. The CDR3 spans 15 residues. The V gene's germline CDR1 is LNHDA and CDR2 SQIVND (reference sequence). V lost 7 bases and J lost 4; bases outside the gene matches: 9. In nucleotides, the CDR3 is TGTGCCAGTAAATCGACAGGGCGCGGTAATGAAAAACTGTTTTTT. It specifies CASKSTGRGNEKLFF.

In this sample, this clone turned up once. The chain has TRBV19 and TRBJ1-4; the D gene is possibly TRBD1 (5 bases). With 5 bases removed from V and 3 bases from J, the gap between germline ends came to 13 bases. The CDR3 consists of 15 residues. In germline, CDR1 is LNHDA, CDR2 SQIVND (reference sequence). CDR3 residues: CASSLNRGSNEKLFF. The CDR3 DNA reads as TGTGCCAGTAGTCTCAACCGGGGCTCTAATGAAAAACTGTTTTTT.

The chain is built from TRBV27 and TRBJ2-3, with a tentative D call TRBD2 (6 bases). Germline CDR1 MNHEY, CDR2 SMNVEV (reference sequence). V gave up 3 bases and J gave up 3 bases, with 19 bases separating them. The CDR3 is made up of 17 amino acids. CDR3 loop: CASSLKGRDGLTDTQYF. Here the CDR3 DNA reads TGTGCCAGCAGTTTGAAGGGGCGGGATGGGTTGACAGATACGCAGTATTTT.

The chain couples TRBV6-1 to TRBJ1-2; 8 bases agree with TRBD1. The CDR3 runs to 13 residues. Germline lookup yields CDR1 MNHNS and CDR2 SASEGT. Germline trimming cut 5 bases from V and 7 bases from J; bases unmatched to any gene: 6. The CDR3: CASSLDRVGGYTF. The CDR3 DNA follows: TGTGCCAGCAGTCTGGACAGGGTCGGTGGCTACACCTTC.

The V call is TRBV7-6, the J call TRBJ2-7; 7 positions match TRBD1. Germline V gene sequence: CDR1 SGHVS, CDR2 FNYEAQ. Trimming removed 5 bases from V and 0 bases from J; junction bases left unmatched: 7. The CDR3 has 15 amino acids. The CDR3 coding sequence is TGTGCCAGCAGCGACCGGGACAGAGTCTCCTACGAGCAGTACTTC. Its translation is CASSDRDRVSYEQYF.

CDR3 sequence (DNA): TGTGCCTCGTACGAGCGGGATGCGCCACAGACCCAGTACTTC. Its translation: CASYERDAPQTQYF. This chain connects TRBV5-6 to TRBJ2-5; 7 nucleotides align to TRBD2. CDR1 and CDR2 (germline): SGHDT, YYEEEE. The CDR3 sequence is 14 residues long. J was trimmed by 6 bases and V by 10 bases; bases with no gene match: 15.